The present T cell receptor (beta chain) was sequenced within a study of blood T cell repertoires in COVID-19. Looking at the study overall: Specimens from acute and convalescent COVID-19 originated in the United States, Italy and Spain. Sample material is recorded as cDNA or gDNA derived from T cells, B-cell-depleted T cells, or PBMCs.

Under the authors' procedure: Amplified reference gene primers provided the basis for estimating nucleated cell counts. Measured with immunoSEQ multiplex PCR; TCRdb has only the in-frame clones, and not every one. That table gives V, J and clone size, and the DNA gave D and trimming. This sample has tens of thousands of clones, with about 84% found just once. Seattle enrolled patients during active infection and tracked them longitudinally. The material sequenced was peripheral blood. This clonotype was obtained from a man in his sixties or seventies with COVID-19, enrolled during active disease.

CDR3 in amino acids: CASSPVAGAGNEQFF. CDR3 coding DNA: TGTGCCAGCAGCCCCGTAGCGGGAGCGGGCAATGAGCAGTTCTTC. This chain connects TRBV4-2 to TRBJ2-1; TRBD2 matches 9 bases. Losses at the gene ends were 4 bases for V and 6 bases for J; bases not matched to a gene: 7. Germline V gene sequence: CDR1 LGHNA, CDR2 YNFKEQ. The CDR3 spans 15 residues.